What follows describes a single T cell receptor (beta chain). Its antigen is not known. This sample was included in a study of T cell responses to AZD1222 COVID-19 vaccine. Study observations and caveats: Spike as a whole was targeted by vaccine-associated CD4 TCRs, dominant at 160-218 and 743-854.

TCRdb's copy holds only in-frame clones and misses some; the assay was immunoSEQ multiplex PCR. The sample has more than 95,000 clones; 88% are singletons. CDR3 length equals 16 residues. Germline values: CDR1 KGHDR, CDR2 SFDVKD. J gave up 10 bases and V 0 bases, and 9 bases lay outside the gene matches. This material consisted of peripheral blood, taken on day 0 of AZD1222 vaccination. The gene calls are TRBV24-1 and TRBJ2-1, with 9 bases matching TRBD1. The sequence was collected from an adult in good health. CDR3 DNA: TGTGCCACCAGTGATTTGTCCAGGACAGGGGCAAGGGAGCAGTTCTTC. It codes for CATSDLSRTGAREQFF.